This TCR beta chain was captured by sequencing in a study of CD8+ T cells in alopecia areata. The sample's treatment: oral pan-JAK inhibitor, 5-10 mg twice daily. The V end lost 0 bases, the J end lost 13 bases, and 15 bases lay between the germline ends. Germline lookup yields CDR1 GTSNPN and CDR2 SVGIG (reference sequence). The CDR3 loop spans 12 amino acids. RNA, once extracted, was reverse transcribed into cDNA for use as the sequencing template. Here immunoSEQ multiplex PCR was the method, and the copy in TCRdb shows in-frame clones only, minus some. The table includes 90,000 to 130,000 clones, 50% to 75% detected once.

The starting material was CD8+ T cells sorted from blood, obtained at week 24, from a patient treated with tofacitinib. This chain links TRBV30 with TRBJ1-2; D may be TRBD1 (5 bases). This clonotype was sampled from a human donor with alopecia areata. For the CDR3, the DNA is TGTGCCTGGAGTGTGGCGGACACCCGGGTCACCTTC. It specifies CAWSVADTRVTF. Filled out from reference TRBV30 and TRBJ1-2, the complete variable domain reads SQTIHQWPATLVQPVGSPLSLECTVEGTSNPNLYWYRQAAGRGLQLLFYSVGIGQISSEVPQNLSASRPQDRQFILSSKKLLLSDSGFYLCAWSVADTRVTFGSGTRLTVV.